This T cell receptor (beta chain) was documented in a study of blood T cell repertoires in COVID-19. For the study at large: Samples representing acute and convalescent COVID-19 were sourced from the United States, Italy and Spain.

Trimming removed 4 bases at V and 1 base at J, with 13 bases between. The germline V gene has CDR1 SGHRS and CDR2 YFSETQ. The CDR3 runs 15 residues. A Seattle source enrolled patients during active infection and followed them longitudinally. Assay used: immunoSEQ multiplex PCR; TCRdb lists only in-frame clones, some missing. Among about 300,000 clones listed, roughly 88% were seen once. Sequenced: peripheral blood. V gene TRBV5-1 combines with J gene TRBJ2-3; tentative D call: TRBD1 (7 bases). The sequence was collected from a woman in her thirties with COVID-19, enrolled during active disease. The CDR3, as DNA: TGCGCCAGCAGCCTTCAGGGGGGACGCACAGATACGCAGTATTTT. It yields the protein CASSLQGGRTDTQYF.